The T cell receptor (beta chain) described here comes from a study of tumor and adjacent non-tumor tissue in lung cancer. Study as a whole: There were around 11 adenocarcinoma, 2 squamous cell carcinoma and 1 small cell lung cancer cases. Study conclusions and caveats: Normal lung showed higher cumulative top 100 clone frequency than tumor.

Trimming took 5 bases from V and 7 from J; bases not matched to a gene: 8. Germline-derived CDR1 and CDR2 are DFQATT and SNEGSKA (reference sequence). The CDR3 loop spans 14 amino acids. Concerning this clonotype: Its antigen is as yet unknown. Possible read error: a much larger clone is one base away.

The library came from three nested PCR rounds adapted from ARM-PCR protocols. TCRdb reanalysed the multiplex PCR reads using MiXCR and keeps one entry per CDR3 protein. The sample lists about 200,000 distinct CDR3 sequences, less than 80% seen once, with roughly 24% in the top ten. The template was RNA from unsorted bulk tissue. The sequenced sample consisted of lung tumor tissue. The V and J genes are TRBV20-1 and TRBJ2-3, with 11 bases identical to TRBD1. The TCR comes from a man in his 60s with non-small cell lung cancer. CDR3 sequence (DNA): TGCAGTGCTTCCAGGACAGGGGGCTTCTATACGCAGTATTTT. As protein: CSASRTGGFYTQYF.